These 18 T cell receptor beta chains were sequenced from one sample in a study of chemoradiotherapy in HPV16-positive cancers. Profiling relied on immunoSEQ multiplex PCR, and the TCRdb table lists in-frame clones only, not all of them. The top ten clones hold approximately 6.3% of a sample with 2,000 or so clones, roughly 89% of them seen once. Sequences were derived from tumor tissue, sampled from a patient who underwent chemoradiotherapy. Source of these receptors: a human donor with HPV-associated anogenital cancer.

The chain carries TRBV7-2 and TRBJ1-4; D ambiguous. The ends were cut back, 6 bases at V and 12 bases at J, with 17 bases in the middle. The germline CDR1 and CDR2 sequences are SGHTA and FQGNSA. This CDR3 is 13 amino acids long. In nucleotides, the CDR3 is TGTGCCAGCAGTCCGAACGGCGGAACAGAACTGTTTTTT. Its protein product is CASSPNGGTELFF.

This chain uses TRBV28 with TRBJ2-7, with D perhaps assigned TRBD1 or TRBD2 (6 bases each). CDR3 length: 15 amino acids. The ends were cut back, 5 bases at V and 4 bases at J, with 18 bases in the middle. From germline, CDR1 is MDHEN and CDR2 SYDVKM. The CDR3 is CASSPALGGPYEQYF. The CDR3 region has the DNA TGTGCCAGCAGTCCAGCATTGGGGGGCCCTTACGAGCAGTACTTC.

The chain couples TRBV7-2 to TRBJ1-1; a possible D gene is TRBD1 (5 bases). V shed 5 bases and J shed 9 bases, with 19 bases lying between them. Per germline, CDR1 SGHTA and CDR2 FQGNSA. This CDR3 has 14 amino acids. For the CDR3, the DNA is TGTGCCAGCAGCCCTCAGGGCAGGGCGCAAAAAGCTTTCTTT. It is translated as CASSPQGRAQKAFF.

The chain links TRBV6-5 to TRBJ2-5, with 10 bases identical to TRBD2. Germline V CDR1 and CDR2: MNHEY, SVGAGI. V shed 4 bases and J 9 bases; nucleotides not matched to a gene: 11. The CDR3 has 15 residues. The DNA of the CDR3 is TGTGCCAGCAGTTCATCTAGCGGGGGCCCCAGGGCCCAGTACTTC. Protein product: CASSSSSGGPRAQYF.

The rearrangement joins TRBV7-2 to TRBJ2-7; D call uncertain. Germline V gene data show CDR1 as SGHTA and CDR2 as FQGNSA. The CDR3 is 12 amino acids. V was pared by 3 bases and J by 6 bases, with 9 bases between. CDR3 sequence reads: CASSFLGGEQYF. CDR3 DNA: TGTGCCAGCAGCTTTCTTGGCGGCGAGCAGTACTTC.

Note on this clone: Other DNA sequences in the same sample also yield this CDR3. V gene TRBV29-1 combines with J gene TRBJ2-5; tentatively, D is TRBD1 (7 bases). This CDR3 spans 14 amino acids. Germline CDR1 reads SQVTM; CDR2 reads ANQGSEA. V gave up 7 bases and J gave up 8 bases, with 23 bases separating them. CDR3 nucleotide sequence: TGCAGCGGCGAGGAGGGGGCCGATTTATTTACCCAGTACTTC. Amino acids: CSGEEGADLFTQYF.

The chain joins TRBV5-6 to TRBJ1-6; 10 positions match TRBD1. CDR3 length: 15 residues. CDR1 SGHDT and CDR2 YYEEEE come from the germline V gene. Losses at the gene ends were 1 base for V and 10 bases for J; bases not matched to a gene: 5. The CDR3 region is CASSLPTGGGSPLHF. The CDR3 DNA sequence: TGTGCCAGCAGCTTGCCGACAGGGGGCGGGTCACCCCTCCACTTT.

This chain links TRBV6-4 with TRBJ2-2; D is possibly TRBD2 (6 bases). Deletions cut 4 bases from V and 6 bases from J, with 9 bases between. The CDR3 is made up of 13 amino acids. Germline V gene sequence: CDR1 MRHNA, CDR2 SNTAGT. DNA for the CDR3: TGTGCCAGCAGTGTGGAGGGGTCCGGGGAGCTGTTTTTT. As protein: CASSVEGSGELFF.

The gene calls are TRBV11-2 and TRBJ2-2; possible D gene TRBD2, 5 bases. Trimming shortened V by 5 bases and J by 7 bases, and 20 bases separated the two germline ends. CDR3 length: 16 residues. The germline gives CDR1 SGHAT, CDR2 FQNNGV. CDR3 DNA: TGTGCCAGCAGCCCGGGGTTAAGGGTAAAGGGCGGGGAGCTGTTTTTT. Translation gives CASSPGLRVKGGELFF.

This clone has just one count. The chain employs TRBV7-2 and TRBJ1-6; D call uncertain. V dropped 1 base and J dropped 0 bases, with 10 bases sitting between them. The germline gives CDR1 SGHTA, CDR2 FQGNSA. The CDR3 is made up of 17 amino acids. Here the CDR3 DNA reads TGTGCCAGCAGCTTAGTAGTAGGGAGCTCCTATAATTCACCCCTCCACTTT. Translating it yields CASSLVVGSSYNSPLHF.

The genes are TRBV6-1 and TRBJ1-2, with D perhaps matching TRBD1 (5 bases). V was clipped by 2 bases and J by 4 bases, with 11 bases between them. In germline, CDR1 is MNHNS, CDR2 SASEGT. CDR3 length equals 14 residues. The CDR3 DNA is TGTGCCAGCAGTGAATTTCCAGGGAGCTATGGCTACACCTTC. This codes for CASSEFPGSYGYTF.

This chain joins TRBV4-3 and TRBJ1-1; D is ambiguous. The CDR3 sequence is 14 residues long. Germline values: CDR1 LGHNA, CDR2 YSLEER. V lost 0 bases to trimming and J lost 1 base, with 6 bases between them. The CDR3 coding sequence is TGCGCCAGCAGCCAAGATCCTAGGAACACTGAAGCTTTCTTT. It is translated as CASSQDPRNTEAFF.

The V call is TRBV10-3, the J call TRBJ1-5; no clear D gene. The germline CDR1 and CDR2 sequences are ENHRY and SYGVKD. The CDR3 covers 16 residues. Deletions cut 0 bases from V and 3 bases from J, with 12 bases between. CDR3 in amino acids: CAISESGVTNNQPQHF. CDR3 DNA: TGTGCCATCAGTGAGTCCGGGGTTACAAACAATCAGCCCCAGCATTTT.

The chain couples TRBV11-2 to TRBJ2-1; possibly TRBD2 for D (7 bases). The germline V gene has CDR1 SGHAT and CDR2 FQNNGV. V was cut by 5 bases and J by 9 bases, with 23 bases left in between. The CDR3 has 16 amino acids. The CDR3 region is CASSPGLRTRGGEQFF. The CDR3 region has the DNA TGTGCCAGCAGCCCCGGCCTTCGAACTAGGGGGGGTGAGCAGTTCTTC. The full variable domain, in which reference TRBV11-2 and TRBJ2-1 provide the parts outside the CDR3, is EAGVAQSPRYKIIEKRQSVAFWCNPISGHATLYWYQQILGQGPKLLIQFQNNGVVDDSQLPKDRFSAERLKGVDSTLKIQPAKLEDSAVYLCASSPGLRTRGGEQFFGPGTRLTVL.

The table lists this clone with a count of one. The CDR3 DNA reads as TGTGCCAGCGGGGGACACTTTAATGAAAAACTGTTTTTT. Its protein product is CASGGHFNEKLFF. This sequence joins TRBV19 and TRBJ1-4, with a tentative D call TRBD1 (6 bases). Trimming removed 9 bases at V and 4 bases at J, with 12 bases between. The CDR3 totals 13 residues. Per germline, CDR1 LNHDA and CDR2 SQIVND (reference sequence).

The J gene is TRBJ2-5, the V gene TRBV5-5; D gene ambiguous. Germline lookup yields CDR1 SGHKS and CDR2 YYEKEE (reference sequence). Trimming took 3 bases from V and 2 from J, leaving 14 bases between them. This CDR3 has 15 residues. This CDR3 reads CASSSHGRGQETQYF. As DNA, the CDR3 is TGTGCCAGCAGCTCACACGGAAGAGGACAAGAGACCCAGTACTTC.

The chain employs TRBV29-1 and TRBJ1-2, with D perhaps TRBD1 (6 bases). CDR3 length: 15 residues. Trimming left V 4 bases short and J 4 bases short, with 19 bases between. The germline gives CDR1 SQVTM, CDR2 ANQGSEA. CDR3 sequence (DNA): TGCAGCGTTGGATCAGGGGCAGGGGCGGCCTATGGCTACACCTTC. The encoded protein is CSVGSGAGAAYGYTF. The entire variable domain, with the rest obtained from reference TRBV29-1 and TRBJ1-2, is as follows: SAVISQKPSRDICQRGTSLTIQCQVDSQVTMMFWYRQQPGQSLTLIATANQGSEATYESGFVIDKFPISRPNLTFSTLTVSNMSPEDSSIYLCSVGSGAGAAYGYTFGSGTRLTVV.

This sequence joins TRBV28 and TRBJ1-5; no clear D. V was clipped by 4 bases and J by 6 bases, with 16 bases between them. Germline V gene lookup returns CDR1 MDHEN and CDR2 SYDVKM. The CDR3 spans 15 residues. The CDR3 nucleotides are TGTGCCAGCAGTTCTTCTCGGGTGTTGAGTCAGCCCCAGCATTTT. This translates into CASSSSRVLSQPQHF.